These 7 T cell receptor beta chains came from one sample sequenced in a study of regulatory T cells in long-lasting Graves disease. Described time point: newly diagnosed GD, antithyroid drugs for less than 3 months. Generation of the TCR library employed RNA extracted from PBMCs. Assembly of TCR beta libraries relied on iRepertoire HTBI primers together with Arm-PCR of CDR3 regions. TCRdb ran MiXCR on the multiplex PCR reads and lists one entry per CDR3 protein. The sample has almost 450,000 distinct CDR3 sequences; about 17% are singletons. Another study also made use of these data, one on T cells in Graves' hyperthyroidism and ophthalmopathy.

The material was peripheral blood mononuclear cells (PBMCs), obtained at new diagnosis, from a patient treated with antithyroid drugs. These receptors originate from a woman under 40 with Graves disease.

In its sample, this clonotype was seen many times. The J gene is TRBJ2-7, the V gene TRBV27, with 7 bases matching TRBD1. Unmatched junction bases numbered 6, after V lost 5 bases and J lost 2 bases. CDR3 length: 14 amino acids. Germline assignment: CDR1 MNHEY and CDR2 SMNVEV (reference sequence). DNA for the CDR3: TGTGCCAGCAGTACTATCGGACAGGCCTACGAGCAGTACTTC. It codes for CASSTIGQAYEQYF.

There are many counts of this clonotype. V usage is TRBV7-2 and J usage is TRBJ2-5, with D perhaps TRBD1 (6 bases). The CDR3 sequence is 16 residues long. Deletions cut 5 bases from V and 5 bases from J, with 21 bases between. Looked up from germline, CDR1 is SGHTA and CDR2 is FQGNSA. CDR3: CASSPHVGGQRETQYF. Here the CDR3 DNA reads TGTGCCAGCAGCCCTCATGTAGGTGGACAGAGGGAGACCCAGTACTTC.

The genes are TRBV20-1 and TRBJ2-5; 7 nucleotides agree with TRBD1. Trimming removed 0 bases from V and 4 bases from J; junction bases left unmatched: 8. The CDR3 totals 15 residues. Germline V gene data show CDR1 as DFQATT and CDR2 as SNEGSKA (reference sequence). DNA for the CDR3: TGCAGTGCTAGAGATTCGACAGGGATTGGAGAGACCCAGTACTTC. Translation: CSARDSTGIGETQYF.

This clonotype was recorded at least ten times. CDR3 residues: CASSRRASGRAYEQYF. CDR3 DNA sequence: TGTGCCAGCAGCCGACGCGCAAGCGGGAGGGCCTACGAGCAGTACTTC. The chain uses TRBV9 and TRBJ2-7; 10 nucleotides line up with TRBD2. V trimming: 4 bases; J trimming: 2 bases; junction bases outside the gene matches: 9. Germline CDR1 is SGDLS and CDR2 is YYNGEE. CDR3 size: 16 residues.

The V call is TRBV11-2, the J call TRBJ2-6; 7 bases match TRBD1. Germline CDR1 reads SGHAT; CDR2 reads FQNNGV. V was clipped by 4 bases and J by 0 bases; unmatched bases: 6. This CDR3 region has 17 residues. CDR3 nucleotide sequence: TGTGCCAGCAGCTGGGACAGACCATACTCTGGGGCCAACGTCCTGACTTTC. Its translation: CASSWDRPYSGANVLTF.

This clonotype occurred many times. The chain links TRBV6-5 to TRBJ2-1, with a possible D match to TRBD1 (6 bases). The CDR3 covers 16 residues. V lost 2 bases, J lost 8 bases, and 19 bases lay in between. Germline V gives CDR1 MNHEY, CDR2 SVGAGI. CDR3 DNA sequence: TGTGCCAGCAGTTACCAGCCGGACAGAGCACTTGATGAGCAGTTCTTC. The encoded protein is CASSYQPDRALDEQFF.

This clonotype has a single count. The V gene is TRBV28, the J gene TRBJ2-1; 9 bases align to TRBD2. This CDR3 spans 16 amino acids. The germline V gene has CDR1 MDHEN and CDR2 SYDVKM. V was clipped by 5 bases and J by 5 bases; unmatched bases: 10. The CDR3 loop reads CASSTPGTSINNEQFF. Written as DNA, the CDR3 is TGTGCCAGCAGTACTCCCGGGACTAGCATTAACAATGAGCAGTTCTTC.